A single sample gave rise to the 8 T cell receptor beta chains below, sequenced in a study of neurological immune-mediated disorders. TCRdb reprocessed the 5' RACE reads with MiXCR, giving one entry per CDR3 protein. The sample has about 66,000 distinct CDR3 sequences, 3.4% seen once. The sample comprised PBMCs. The receptors originated from a man in his forties with multiple sclerosis.

This clonotype was found many times. The chain carries TRBV4-2 and TRBJ2-5, with 8 bases that match TRBD2. The trim removed 1 base at V and 5 bases at J, leaving 12 bases unmatched. The CDR3 consists of 17 residues. The germline gives CDR1 LGHNA, CDR2 YNFKEQ. The CDR3 DNA is TGTGCCAGCAGCCAAGGTGGTCCGGGACTAGTAAGGGAGACCCAGTACTTC. This translates into CASSQGGPGLVRETQYF.

This clonotype was seen repeatedly, ten times or more. This chain joins TRBV20-1 and TRBJ2-5; D call uncertain. Per germline, CDR1 DFQATT and CDR2 SNEGSKA (reference sequence). Deletions cut 4 bases from V and 4 bases from J, with 13 bases between. The CDR3 extends over 13 amino acids. Here the CDR3 reads CSAKGNKVETQYF. As DNA, the CDR3 is TGCAGTGCTAAGGGTAACAAGGTAGAGACCCAGTACTTC.

This clonotype turned up a few times. The chain employs TRBV6-1 and TRBJ1-1; a weak D match, TRBD1 (5 bases). CDR1 is MNHNS and CDR2 is SASEGT in the germline V gene. Trimming removed 6 bases from V and 2 bases from J, with 13 bases in between. This CDR3 contains 14 residues. The CDR3 spells CASSQTGSNTEAFF. CDR3 DNA: TGTGCCAGCAGCCAAACAGGTTCAAACACTGAAGCTTTCTTT.

This clonotype was recorded many times. The V call is TRBV6-5, the J call TRBJ1-1; D uncertain. This CDR3 contains 15 residues. The V gene lost 0 bases and the J gene lost 1 base, with 9 bases spanning the gap. Per germline, CDR1 MNHEY and CDR2 SVGAGI. The DNA for the CDR3 is TGTGCCAGCAGTTACTCCGGGAAGGGGAACACTGAAGCTTTCTTT. Amino acid sequence: CASSYSGKGNTEAFF.

This clonotype showed up many times. The V and J genes are TRBV2 and TRBJ2-7, with TRBD1 matching over 7 bases. There are 16 residues in the CDR3. J was trimmed by 6 bases and V by 6 bases; bases with no gene match: 17. Germline CDR1 reads SNHLY; CDR2 reads FYNNEI. The CDR3 DNA follows: TGTGCCAGCAGGGGACCGACAGGGAGTACGGATGGCGAGCAGTACTTC. Amino acids: CASRGPTGSTDGEQYF.

This clonotype was recorded at least ten times. The chain is built from TRBV20-1 and TRBJ1-2; a weak D match, TRBD1 (5 bases). CDR1 is DFQATT and CDR2 is SNEGSKA in the germline V gene (reference sequence). V was clipped by 0 bases and J by 5 bases, with 10 bases between them. The CDR3 is 13 residues long. The CDR3 region has the DNA TGCAGTGCTAGAGAATTGGGGGGTTATGGCTACACCTTC. Residues: CSARELGGYGYTF.

This clonotype was seen many times. The rearrangement joins TRBV12-3 or TRBV12-4 to TRBJ2-1, with D uncertain. This CDR3 is built from 12 residues. Trimming took 1 base from V and 12 from J, leaving 10 bases between them. DNA for the CDR3: TGTGCCAGCAGTTTAGGGGGTGATAGGCAGTTCTTC. It specifies CASSLGGDRQFF.

This clonotype was picked up many times. This rearrangement joins TRBV5-1 to TRBJ1-1; D gene ambiguous. The ends were cut back, 4 bases at V and 7 bases at J, with 14 bases in the middle. Looked up from germline, CDR1 is SGHRS and CDR2 is YFSETQ. The CDR3 consists of 13 residues. The DNA of the CDR3 is TGCGCCAGCAGCGTCTCAGGTGGGGATGAAGCTTTCTTT. The encoded protein is CASSVSGGDEAFF. Full variable domain (rest looked up from reference TRBV5-1 and TRBJ1-1): KAGVTQTPRYLIKTRGQQVTLSCSPISGHRSVSWYQQTPGQGLQFLFEYFSETQRNKGNFPGRFSGRQFSNSRSEMNVSTLELGDSALYLCASSVSGGDEAFFGQGTRLTVV.